The next 19 T cell receptor beta chains were all read from a single sample in a study of T cell responses to AZD1222 COVID-19 vaccine. Measured with immunoSEQ multiplex PCR; TCRdb has only the in-frame clones, and not every one. The data contain around 100,000 clones, 80% to 95% of them singletons. The specimen comprised peripheral blood, sampled on day 0 of AZD1222 vaccination. Receptors were obtained from an adult in good health.

The chain recombines TRBV3-1 (or the pseudogene TRBV3-2) with TRBJ1-6; D possibly corresponds to TRBD1 (6 bases). CDR1 and CDR2 from the germline V gene are LGHDT and YNNKEL (reference sequence). Between the trimmed V and J ends, which lost 3 bases and 6 bases, there was a span of 9 bases. The CDR3 has 14 residues. This chain's CDR3 is CASSHQGINSPLHF. For the CDR3, the DNA is TGTGCCAGCAGCCATCAGGGGATTAATTCACCCCTCCACTTT.

The chain combines TRBV19 with TRBJ2-7; D call uncertain. Deletions cut 5 bases from V and 2 bases from J, with 10 bases between. This CDR3 spans 13 amino acids. CDR1 LNHDA and CDR2 SQIVND come from the germline V gene (reference sequence). CDR3 in amino acids: CASSDGRTYEQYF. In DNA, the CDR3 is TGTGCCAGTAGTGACGGACGAACCTACGAGCAGTACTTC.

The chain recombines TRBV7-9 with TRBJ1-1; 7 bases map to TRBD1. Germline CDR1 SEHNR, CDR2 FQNEAQ (reference sequence). The length of the CDR3 is 15 residues. Trimming cost V 1 base and J 2 bases; bases outside gene matches: 4. CDR3 loop: CASSLGQGLNTEAFF. In DNA, the CDR3 is TGTGCCAGCAGCTTAGGACAGGGACTCAACACTGAAGCTTTCTTT.

The rearrangement joins TRBV5-5 to TRBJ1-5, with D maybe TRBD1 (5 bases). V was cut by 4 bases and J by 3 bases, with 14 bases left in between. This CDR3 contains 15 residues. Germline values: CDR1 SGHKS, CDR2 YYEKEE (reference sequence). The CDR3 DNA sequence: TGTGCCAGCAGCCATTTGGGGGGACTCAATCAGCCCCAGCATTTT. Encoded protein: CASSHLGGLNQPQHF.

V usage is TRBV11-2 and J usage is TRBJ1-1, with D hard to call. CDR3 length: 13 residues. The ends were cut back, 1 base at V and 2 bases at J, with 5 bases in the middle. Germline V gene data show CDR1 as SGHAT and CDR2 as FQNNGV. The CDR3 nucleotides are TGTGCCAGCAGCTTAGCCGTAAACACTGAAGCTTTCTTT. This translates into CASSLAVNTEAFF.

The gene calls are TRBV18 and TRBJ1-1, with a tentative D call TRBD1 (5 bases). Per germline, CDR1 KGHSH and CDR2 LQKENI. This CDR3 contains 17 residues. V dropped 2 bases and J dropped 0 bases, with 16 bases sitting between them. This CDR3 reads CASSPSKGSQLNTEAFF. In DNA form, the CDR3 reads TGTGCCAGCTCACCAAGTAAGGGGAGCCAATTGAACACTGAAGCTTTCTTT.

The rearrangement joins TRBV9 to TRBJ2-7; D unresolved. Looked up from germline, CDR1 is SGDLS and CDR2 is YYNGEE. V lost 0 bases to trimming and J lost 0 bases, with 7 bases between them. This CDR3 spans 14 amino acids. The CDR3 DNA follows: TGTGCCAGCAGCGTAGACCCGAACTCCTACGAGCAGTACTTC. Translated, it gives CASSVDPNSYEQYF.

The rearrangement uses TRBV9 and TRBJ1-1; perhaps TRBD1 as D (5 bases). V lost 4 bases, J lost 4 bases, and 20 bases lay in between. This CDR3 spans 16 amino acids. Germline CDR1 reads SGDLS; CDR2 reads YYNGEE. The chain's CDR3 is CASSSRDRDWVTEAFF. In DNA, the CDR3 is TGTGCCAGCAGCTCGCGAGACCGGGACTGGGTCACTGAAGCTTTCTTT.

The chain has TRBV21-1 and TRBJ1-3; the D call in the table, TRBD1, was not verified against the DNA. TRBV21-1 has pseudogene status. This CDR3 contains 16 residues. This chain's CDR3 is CASSRRQVSSGNTIYF. The CDR3 DNA is TGTGCCAGCAGCAGGCGACAGGTGAGCTCTGGAAACACCATATATTTT.

The chain uses TRBV29-1 and TRBJ1-1; D might be TRBD1 (5 bases). The V end was cut by 3 bases, the J end by 1 base, with 12 bases between. This CDR3 is 14 amino acids long. The germline gives CDR1 SQVTM, CDR2 ANQGSEA. CDR3 sequence reads: CSVDLTGANTEAFF. CDR3 sequence (DNA): TGCAGCGTTGACCTCACAGGTGCGAACACTGAAGCTTTCTTT.

The rearrangement joins TRBV5-4 to TRBJ2-7, with 8 bases matching TRBD1. The CDR3 length is 17 residues. The ends lost 0 bases at V and 0 bases at J; junction bases unmatched: 8. Germline CDR1 SGHNT, CDR2 YYREEE (reference sequence). CDR3 DNA sequence: TGTGCCAGCAGCTTGGGTTCCTGGGACAGGAGCTCCTACGAGCAGTACTTC. Its translation is CASSLGSWDRSSYEQYF. Together with reference TRBV5-4 and TRBJ2-7, the CDR3 gives the full variable domain: ETGVTQSPTHLIKTRGQQVTLRCSSQSGHNTVSWYQQALGQGPQFIFQYYREEENGRGNFPPRFSGLQFPNYSSELNVNALELDDSALYLCASSLGSWDRSSYEQYFGPGTRLTVT.

The chain recombines TRBV28 with TRBJ2-7; TRBD1 matches at 10 bases. This CDR3 spans 14 amino acids. Per the germline V gene, CDR1 is MDHEN and CDR2 is SYDVKM. Trimming at V came to 5 bases and at J to 6 bases, leaving 7 bases not matched to a gene. CDR3 loop: CASSVRDRGSEQYF. The CDR3 DNA follows: TGTGCCAGCAGTGTCCGGGACAGGGGAAGCGAGCAGTACTTC.

The genes are TRBV19 and TRBJ1-6; D is undetermined. This CDR3 has 16 amino acids. The germline V gene encodes CDR1 LNHDA and CDR2 SQIVND (reference sequence). The germline V and J ends were trimmed by 5 bases and 0 bases, with 11 bases remaining between them. The CDR3 bases are TGTGCCAGTAGTGAACAGAGAAGCTCCTATAATTCACCCCTCCACTTT. It is translated as CASSEQRSSYNSPLHF.

The chain employs TRBV6-5 and TRBJ2-2; TRBD2 might be the D (5 bases). The germline V and J ends were trimmed by 8 bases and 3 bases, with 13 bases remaining between them. Germline-derived CDR1 and CDR2 are MNHEY and SVGAGI. The CDR3 is made up of 14 amino acids. The CDR3 DNA reads TGTGCCAGCTCTTTGAGGAGGTACACCGGGGAGCTGTTTTTT. Its translation: CASSLRRYTGELFF.

The V and J genes are TRBV5-1 and TRBJ2-7, with D hard to call. Per the germline V gene, CDR1 is SGHRS and CDR2 is YFSETQ. The V end was cut by 4 bases, the J end by 3 bases, with 5 bases between. The CDR3 totals 11 residues. The CDR3 loop is CASSDNYEQYF. The CDR3 bases are TGCGCCAGCAGCGATAACTACGAGCAGTACTTC.

The rearrangement links TRBV2 to TRBJ2-7, with 12 bases that match TRBD2. The CDR3 has 14 amino acids. V gave up 4 bases and J gave up 2 bases; unmatched junction bases: 0. The germline gives CDR1 SNHLY, CDR2 FYNNEI. This CDR3 reads CASSASGGAYEQYF. CDR3 DNA sequence: TGTGCCAGCAGTGCTAGCGGGGGGGCCTACGAGCAGTACTTC.

This chain connects TRBV7-9 to TRBJ1-2; no clear D gene. V lost 1 base and J 7 bases, leaving 10 bases between the germline ends. This CDR3 contains 13 residues. Germline V gene lookup returns CDR1 SEHNR and CDR2 FQNEAQ (reference sequence). CDR3 protein: CASSLEGWGGYTF. The CDR3, as DNA: TGTGCCAGCAGCTTAGAAGGTTGGGGTGGCTACACCTTC.

This chain connects TRBV18 to TRBJ1-4; 7 positions agree with TRBD1. Germline V gene sequence: CDR1 KGHSH, CDR2 LQKENI. There are 15 residues in the CDR3. V dropped 4 bases and J dropped 6; count of bases not matched to a gene: 8. The CDR3: CASSLRTGSDEKLFF. In nucleotides, the CDR3 is TGTGCCAGCTCACTCAGGACAGGTTCGGATGAAAAACTGTTTTTT.

The chain carries TRBV6-1 and TRBJ1-5, with 7 bases matching TRBD1. V was clipped by 1 base and J by 6 bases; unmatched bases: 6. The germline gives CDR1 MNHNS, CDR2 SASEGT. This CDR3 comprises 15 residues. CDR3 protein: CASSEEAGGVQPQHF. The CDR3 DNA sequence: TGTGCCAGCAGTGAAGAGGCAGGGGGGGTTCAGCCCCAGCATTTT.